One and the same sample provided the 8 T cell receptor beta chains below, sequenced in a study of CD8 T cells in Susac syndrome. Random hexamers primed reverse transcription of about 0.45 to 1 ug RNA. TCRdb re-called the immunoSEQ multiplex PCR reads through MiXCR, storing one row per CDR3 protein. The table includes roughly 180,000 distinct CDR3 sequences, roughly 92% detected once. Sequencing was carried out using CD4+ T cells from PBMCs. These receptors all come from a human donor with multiple sclerosis.

V gene TRBV19 combines with J gene TRBJ1-2; 12 nucleotides line up with TRBD1. V shed 5 bases and J 3 bases; nucleotides not matched to a gene: 7. The CDR3 sequence is 16 residues long. Germline V gene lookup returns CDR1 LNHDA and CDR2 SQIVND (reference sequence). The CDR3 DNA reads TGTGCCAGTAGTCTCCGGGACAGGGGGCTGGACTATGGCTACACCTTC. This gives the protein CASSLRDRGLDYGYTF.

The V call is TRBV12-3 or TRBV12-4, the J call TRBJ1-5; D is unresolved. V was cut by 4 bases and J by 8 bases, with 9 bases left in between. This CDR3 has 12 residues. The CDR3 nucleotides read TGTGCCAGCAGTTCCCCACAAAAGCCCCAGCATTTT. This encodes CASSSPQKPQHF.

This clonotype was found once. V is TRBV6-2 or TRBV6-3 and J is TRBJ2-2; no reliable D call. The V end lost 3 bases, the J end lost 1 base, and 12 bases lay between the germline ends. Looked up from germline, CDR1 is MNHEY and CDR2 is SVGEGT. The CDR3 has 16 residues. The CDR3 region is CASSYRFQQNTGELFF. In DNA, the CDR3 is TGTGCCAGCAGTTATAGATTCCAGCAGAACACCGGGGAGCTGTTTTTT.

The V gene is TRBV5-1, the J gene TRBJ2-5; D may be TRBD1 (6 bases). CDR1 is SGHRS and CDR2 is YFSETQ in the germline V gene. The CDR3 sequence is 14 residues long. Trimming shortened V by 3 bases and J by 1 base, and 10 bases separated the two germline ends. CDR3 amino acids: CASSWQGTQETQYF. The CDR3, as DNA: TGCGCCAGCAGCTGGCAGGGGACCCAAGAGACCCAGTACTTC.

The chain recombines TRBV30 with TRBJ1-5; 7 bases are a match to TRBD1. The V gene's germline CDR1 is GTSNPN and CDR2 SVGIG (reference sequence). The CDR3 length is 13 residues. V gave up 4 bases and J gave up 4 bases; unmatched junction bases: 4. CDR3: CAWMAGGNQPQHF. The CDR3 bases are TGTGCCTGGATGGCAGGGGGGAATCAGCCCCAGCATTTT.

The chain links TRBV10-3 to TRBJ1-1, with D tentatively TRBD1 (5 bases). The CDR3 covers 13 residues. Germline CDR1 ENHRY, CDR2 SYGVKD. The ends were cut back, 10 bases at V and 4 bases at J, with 16 bases in the middle. The chain's CDR3 is CATWTFQGTEAFF. The CDR3 DNA is TGTGCCACCTGGACATTTCAGGGCACTGAAGCTTTCTTT.

The chain uses TRBV9 and TRBJ2-5; 8 nucleotides agree with TRBD1. Trimming at V came to 4 bases and at J to 5 bases, leaving 25 bases not matched to a gene. CDR1 is SGDLS, CDR2 YYNGEE, per germline. CDR3 size: 20 residues. This CDR3 reads CASSLGLRGQASGFRETQYF. Written as DNA, the CDR3 is TGTGCCAGCAGCTTAGGACTGCGGGGACAGGCATCGGGGTTTCGTGAGACCCAGTACTTC.

J is TRBJ2-7 and V is TRBV30; D may be TRBD1 or TRBD2 (5 bases each). CDR3 length: 13 amino acids. The germline V gene encodes CDR1 GTSNPN and CDR2 SVGIG (reference sequence). V lost 0 bases to trimming and J lost 11 bases, with 17 bases between them. CDR3 coding DNA: TGTGCCTGGAGTGTATCAGGTGCCGGGGCAGAGTACTTC. Its translation: CAWSVSGAGAEYF. Filled out from reference TRBV30 and TRBJ2-7, the complete variable domain reads SQTIHQWPATLVQPVGSPLSLECTVEGTSNPNLYWYRQAAGRGLQLLFYSVGIGQISSEVPQNLSASRPQDRQFILSSKKLLLSDSGFYLCAWSVSGAGAEYFGPGTRLTVT.